Here is one TCR beta chain with its context. The source of the sample is a study of blood T cell repertoires in COVID-19. About the research overall: Researchers got acute and convalescent COVID-19 samples from the United States, Italy and Spain. From T cells, B-cell-depleted T cells, or PBMCs came the material, which was cDNA or gDNA.

V lost 6 bases and J lost 6; bases outside the gene matches: 5. The CDR3 has 12 amino acids. Original methodology: For nucleated cells, counts were estimated from reference gene primer amplification. TCRdb's copy holds only in-frame clones and misses some; the assay was immunoSEQ multiplex PCR. V, J and clone size reflect that table, while D and trimming were determined from the DNA. The sample shows hundreds of thousands of clones, roughly 88% of them seen only once. Sequenced: peripheral blood. The rearrangement uses TRBV12-3 or TRBV12-4 and TRBJ2-7, with TRBD1 matching 7 bases. The sequence was collected from a man older than 75 with acute or convalescent COVID-19. CDR3 region: CASSSTGIEQYF. The CDR3 region has the DNA TGTGCCAGCAGCTCGACAGGGATCGAGCAGTACTTC.